This passage covers 14 T cell receptor beta chains from one sample sequenced in a study of shared clonotypes between healthy human individuals. Assay: immunoSEQ multiplex PCR; the TCRdb copy retains only in-frame clones and omits some. The sample gives hundreds of thousands of clones, around 96% of which show up once; 0.11% is in the top ten. Naive CD8 cells lacked CD45RO and underwent positive selection for CCR7, leaving out terminally differentiated effector memory CD45RA+ cells. Sequencing input: naive CD8+ T cells sorted from blood. These receptors all stem from a woman aged 25-40 years in good health.

In DNA, the CDR3 is TGTGCCAGCAGTGAGGGACTAGCGGATTACACAGATACGCAGTATTTT. Protein: CASSEGLADYTDTQYF. V is TRBV2 and J is TRBJ2-3; 11 bases match TRBD2. The CDR3 extends over 16 amino acids. The V segment lost 3 bases and the J segment 2 bases; nucleotides outside the gene matches: 4. Germline V CDR1 and CDR2: SNHLY, FYNNEI.

The DNA for the CDR3 is TGTGCCATCGGCAGGGGACAGAACACTGAAGCTTTCTTT. Protein: CAIGRGQNTEAFF. This chain joins TRBV10-3 and TRBJ1-1, with a tentative D call TRBD1 (6 bases). This CDR3 has 13 amino acids. CDR1 is ENHRY, CDR2 SYGVKD, per germline. Trimming took off 8 bases at V and 1 base at J, with 11 bases between the two ends.

The chain couples TRBV5-6 to TRBJ1-1; 7 bases agree with TRBD1. The V gene's germline CDR1 is SGHDT and CDR2 YYEEEE. V dropped 3 bases and J dropped 5; count of bases not matched to a gene: 7. The CDR3 spans 14 residues. This chain's CDR3 is CASSSAARGTEAFF. The CDR3 coding sequence is TGTGCCAGCAGCTCCGCGGCCAGGGGGACTGAAGCTTTCTTT.

The chain carries TRBV7-2 and TRBJ1-1, with D uncertain. The CDR3 loop spans 17 amino acids. Germline values: CDR1 SGHTA, CDR2 FQGNSA. The V gene lost 2 bases and the J gene lost 0 bases, with 16 bases spanning the gap. The CDR3 reads CASSLPRLIPMNTEAFF. CDR3 sequence (DNA): TGTGCCAGCAGCTTACCTCGACTGATTCCGATGAACACTGAAGCTTTCTTT. Full variable domain (rest looked up from reference TRBV7-2 and TRBJ1-1): GAGVSQSPSNKVTEKGKDVELRCDPISGHTALYWYRQSLGQGLEFLIYFQGNSAPDKSGLPSDRFSAERTGGSVSTLTIQRTQQEDSAVYLCASSLPRLIPMNTEAFFGQGTRLTVV.

This chain joins TRBV5-4 and TRBJ1-1; TRBD1 matches 7 bases. Germline values: CDR1 SGHNT, CDR2 YYREEE (reference sequence). There are 11 residues in the CDR3. The V gene end was trimmed by 5 bases and the J gene end by 7 bases; junction bases not matched to a gene: 2. CDR3 loop: CASRRDSEAFF. CDR3 bases: TGTGCCAGCAGACGGGACAGTGAAGCTTTCTTT.

This chain connects TRBV7-6 to TRBJ2-1, with 7 bases that match TRBD2. Trimming took 0 bases from V and 4 from J; bases not matched to a gene: 15. Germline CDR1 and CDR2: SGHVS and FNYEAQ. The CDR3 runs 19 residues. This chain's CDR3 is CASSLAGVVGGPGYNEQFF. CDR3 coding DNA: TGTGCCAGCAGCTTAGCTGGGGTAGTGGGAGGGCCGGGTTACAATGAGCAGTTCTTC.

The chain combines TRBV13 with TRBJ1-2; D possibly corresponds to TRBD1 (5 bases). V was clipped by 5 bases and J by 0 bases, with 16 bases between them. The CDR3 spans 16 residues. The V gene's germline CDR1 is PRHDT and CDR2 FYEKMQ (reference sequence). The chain's CDR3 is CASSNSAGPANYGYTF. DNA for the CDR3: TGTGCCAGCAGCAACTCCGCGGGGCCAGCTAACTATGGCTACACCTTC.

The chain joins TRBV28 to TRBJ1-5; D is possibly TRBD1 (5 bases). Germline V lookup: CDR1 MDHEN, CDR2 SYDVKM. This CDR3 has 15 amino acids. The germline V and J ends were trimmed by 2 bases and 1 base, with 9 bases remaining between them. In DNA form, the CDR3 reads TGTGCCAGCAGTTTAGGACAAACAAGCAATCAGCCCCAGCATTTT. This gives the protein CASSLGQTSNQPQHF.

This clone occurred once. The gene calls are TRBV28 and TRBJ2-5; 10 nucleotides line up with TRBD1. Trimming cost V 5 bases and J 5 bases; bases outside gene matches: 8. The CDR3 has 15 amino acids. Germline lookup yields CDR1 MDHEN and CDR2 SYDVKM. The CDR3 DNA follows: TGTGCCAGCAGTCTACAGACAGGGGGCCCGGAGACCCAGTACTTC. Translated: CASSLQTGGPETQYF.

The chain employs TRBV29-1 and TRBJ2-7; no clear D. V shed 1 base and J shed 7 bases, with 8 bases lying between them. Looked up from germline, CDR1 is SQVTM and CDR2 is ANQGSEA. The CDR3 runs to 11 residues. The CDR3 loop is CSVEASGEQYF. Written as DNA, the CDR3 is TGCAGCGTTGAAGCATCCGGAGAGCAGTACTTC.

As to this clone: At one end the junction does not follow the germline gene, possibly because of a read error. The chain links TRBV6-5 to TRBJ2-1; D unclear. Germline values: CDR1 MNHEY, CDR2 SVGAGI. CDR3 length: 12 residues. The CDR3 DNA sequence: TGTGCCAGCAGTGACTCGGTTAATGAGCAGTTCTTC. Protein: CASSDSVNEQFF.

This clone was counted once. The same CDR3 is also encoded by other DNA sequences in this sample. The chain recombines TRBV4-1 with TRBJ2-3; D is ambiguous. CDR3 length: 14 amino acids. Germline-derived CDR1 and CDR2 are MGHRA and YSYEKL. Between the trimmed V and J ends, which lost 0 bases and 1 base, there was a span of 5 bases. The CDR3 DNA reads as TGCGCCAGCAGCCAAGAGGGTGGCACAGATACGCAGTATTTT. This gives the protein CASSQEGGTDTQYF.

As regards this clone: The junction shows a germline mismatch at one end, possibly a read error. V gene TRBV30 combines with J gene TRBJ1-3, with TRBD1 identical over 9 bases. There are 11 residues in the CDR3. From germline, CDR1 is GTSNPN and CDR2 SVGIG (reference sequence). The CDR3 sequence is CAWSQIDRGDF. Written as DNA, the CDR3 is TGTGCCTGGAGTCAAATTGACAGGGGGGATTTT.

This clone is a singleton in its sample. The chain uses TRBV11-2 and TRBJ1-1, with a tentative D call TRBD1 (5 bases). V lost 5 bases, J lost 5 bases, and 18 bases lay in between. Germline V gene lookup returns CDR1 SGHAT and CDR2 FQNNGV. There are 15 residues in the CDR3. CDR3: CASSRPGFGATEAFF. The CDR3 DNA follows: TGTGCCAGCAGCCGGCCCGGGTTTGGGGCAACTGAAGCTTTCTTT.